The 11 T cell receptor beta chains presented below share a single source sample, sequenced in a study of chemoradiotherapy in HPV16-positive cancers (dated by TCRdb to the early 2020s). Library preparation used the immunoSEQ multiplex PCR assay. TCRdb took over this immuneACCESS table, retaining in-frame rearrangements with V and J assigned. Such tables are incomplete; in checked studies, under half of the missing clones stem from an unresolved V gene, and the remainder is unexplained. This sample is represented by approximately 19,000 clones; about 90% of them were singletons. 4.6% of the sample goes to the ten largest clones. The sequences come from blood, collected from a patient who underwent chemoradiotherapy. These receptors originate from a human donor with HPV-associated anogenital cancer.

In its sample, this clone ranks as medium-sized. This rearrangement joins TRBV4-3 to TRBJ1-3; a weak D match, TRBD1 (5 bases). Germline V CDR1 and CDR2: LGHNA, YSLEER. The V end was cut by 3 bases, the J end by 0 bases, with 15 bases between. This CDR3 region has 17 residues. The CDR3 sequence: CASSHSIQETSGNTIYF. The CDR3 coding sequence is TGCGCCAGCAGCCACTCAATACAGGAGACCTCTGGAAACACCATATATTTT.

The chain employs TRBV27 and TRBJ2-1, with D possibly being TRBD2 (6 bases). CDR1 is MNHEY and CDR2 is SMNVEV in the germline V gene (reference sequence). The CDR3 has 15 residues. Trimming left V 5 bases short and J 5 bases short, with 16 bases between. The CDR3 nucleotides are TGTGCCAGCAGTCTTCCGGGACTCAGACACAATGAGCAGTTCTTC. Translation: CASSLPGLRHNEQFF.

The CDR3 loop reads CAWSVRGLGLASPGELFF. The CDR3 DNA follows: TGTGCCTGGAGTGTAAGGGGTCTGGGACTAGCTTCCCCCGGGGAGCTGTTTTTT. This chain uses TRBV30 with TRBJ2-2, with 9 bases lining up with TRBD2. V lost 0 bases to trimming and J lost 6 bases; unmatched junction nucleotides: 14. The germline V gene encodes CDR1 GTSNPN and CDR2 SVGIG (reference sequence). The CDR3 totals 18 residues. Full variable domain (outside the CDR3, taken from reference TRBV30 and TRBJ2-2): SQTIHQWPATLVQPVGSPLSLECTVEGTSNPNLYWYRQAAGRGLQLLFYSVGIGQISSEVPQNLSASRPQDRQFILSSKKLLLSDSGFYLCAWSVRGLGLASPGELFFGEGSRLTVL.

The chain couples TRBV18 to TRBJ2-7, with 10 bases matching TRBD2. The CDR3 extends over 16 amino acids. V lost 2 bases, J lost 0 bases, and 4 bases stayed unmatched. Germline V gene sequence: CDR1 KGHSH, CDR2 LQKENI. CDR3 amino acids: CASSPSTSGYSYEQYF. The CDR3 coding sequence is TGTGCCAGCTCACCATCGACTAGCGGGTACTCCTACGAGCAGTACTTC.

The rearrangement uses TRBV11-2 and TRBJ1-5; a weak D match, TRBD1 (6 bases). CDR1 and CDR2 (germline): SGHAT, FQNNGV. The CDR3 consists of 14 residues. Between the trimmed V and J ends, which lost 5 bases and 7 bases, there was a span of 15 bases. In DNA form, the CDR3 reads TGTGCCAGCAGCGTAGGGGGGGGCGGACAGCCCCAGCATTTT. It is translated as CASSVGGGGQPQHF.

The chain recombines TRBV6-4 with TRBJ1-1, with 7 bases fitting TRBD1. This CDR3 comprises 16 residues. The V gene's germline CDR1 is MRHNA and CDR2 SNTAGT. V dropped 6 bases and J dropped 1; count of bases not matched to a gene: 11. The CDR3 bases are TGTGCCAGCAGCGAGTGCAGGGGGAGGTGGAACACTGAAGCTTTCTTT. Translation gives CASSECRGRWNTEAFF.

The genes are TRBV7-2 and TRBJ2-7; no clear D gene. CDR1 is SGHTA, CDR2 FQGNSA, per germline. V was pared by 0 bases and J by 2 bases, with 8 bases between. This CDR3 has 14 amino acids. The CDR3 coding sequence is TGTGCCAGCAGCTTAGCCCCCTTAGCCTACGAGCAGTACTTC. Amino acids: CASSLAPLAYEQYF. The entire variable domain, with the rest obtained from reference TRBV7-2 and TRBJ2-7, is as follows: GAGVSQSPSNKVTEKGKDVELRCDPISGHTALYWYRQSLGQGLEFLIYFQGNSAPDKSGLPSDRFSAERTGGSVSTLTIQRTQQEDSAVYLCASSLAPLAYEQYFGPGTRLTVT.

CDR3 nucleotide sequence: TGCGCCAGCAGCCAAGGTCTGGGTATAGGCGGGACCCTGTGGAATGAGCAGTTCTTC. This sequence encodes CASSQGLGIGGTLWNEQFF. V and J are TRBV4-1 and TRBJ2-1, with D perhaps matching TRBD2 (6 bases). The germline CDR1 and CDR2 sequences are MGHRA and YSYEKL. The CDR3 length is 19 residues. Trimming removed 1 base at V and 7 bases at J, with 26 bases between.

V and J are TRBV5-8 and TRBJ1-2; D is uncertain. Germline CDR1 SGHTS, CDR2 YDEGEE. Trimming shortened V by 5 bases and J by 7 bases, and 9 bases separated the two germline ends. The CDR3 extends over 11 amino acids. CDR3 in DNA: TGTGCCAGCAGATTGCGCGGTGGCTACACCTTC. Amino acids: CASRLRGGYTF. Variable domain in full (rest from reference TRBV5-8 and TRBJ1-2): EAGVTQSPTHLIKTRGQQATLRCSPISGHTSVYWYQQALGLGLQFLLWYDEGEERNRGNFPPRFSGRQFPNYSSELNVNALELEDSALYLCASRLRGGYTFGSGTRLTVV.

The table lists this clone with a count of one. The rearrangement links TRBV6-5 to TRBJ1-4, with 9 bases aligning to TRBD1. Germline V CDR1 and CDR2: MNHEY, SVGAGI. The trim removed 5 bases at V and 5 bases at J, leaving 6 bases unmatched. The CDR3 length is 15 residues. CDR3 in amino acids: CASSITGTGNEKLFF. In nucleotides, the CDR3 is TGTGCCAGCAGTATTACCGGGACAGGGAATGAAAAACTGTTTTTT.

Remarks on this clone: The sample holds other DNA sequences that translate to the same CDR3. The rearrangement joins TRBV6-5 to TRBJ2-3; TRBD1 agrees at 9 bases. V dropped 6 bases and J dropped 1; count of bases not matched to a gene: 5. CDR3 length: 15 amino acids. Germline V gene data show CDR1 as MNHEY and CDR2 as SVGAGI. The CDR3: CASRSRDRGTDTQYF. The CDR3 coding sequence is TGTGCCAGCAGGTCACGGGACAGGGGCACAGATACGCAGTATTTT.